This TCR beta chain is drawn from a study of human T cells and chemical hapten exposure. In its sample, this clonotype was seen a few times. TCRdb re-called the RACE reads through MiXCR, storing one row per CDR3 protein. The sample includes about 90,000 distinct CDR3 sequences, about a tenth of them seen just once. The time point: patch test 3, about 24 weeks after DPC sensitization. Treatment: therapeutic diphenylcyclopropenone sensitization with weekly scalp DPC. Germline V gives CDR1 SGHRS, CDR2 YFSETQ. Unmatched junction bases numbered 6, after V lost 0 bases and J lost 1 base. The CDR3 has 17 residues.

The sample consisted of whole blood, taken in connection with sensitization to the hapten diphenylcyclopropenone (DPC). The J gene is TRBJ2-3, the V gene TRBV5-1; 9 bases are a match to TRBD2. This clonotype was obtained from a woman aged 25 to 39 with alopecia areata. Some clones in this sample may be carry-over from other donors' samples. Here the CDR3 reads CASSLVPIAGGTDTQYF. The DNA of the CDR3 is TGCGCCAGCAGCTTGGTCCCGATAGCGGGGGGCACAGATACGCAGTATTTT.